This T cell receptor beta chain came from a study of Ad26.COV2.S vaccination and SARS-CoV-2 variants. Clones were sequenced by immunoSEQ multiplex PCR, and TCRdb holds only the in-frame ones, with some missing. Of some 350,000 clones listed, roughly 88% are singletons. The V and J ends lost 2 bases and 8 bases respectively, with 8 bases between them. The germline V gene has CDR1 SGDLS and CDR2 YYNGEE. The CDR3 runs 12 residues. Regarding this clone: This sample also contains other DNA sequences that code for the same CDR3.

Regarding treatment: over 15 received Ad26.COV2.S at low or high dose, single or two shots; roughly five received placebo; per-sample allocation not given. Specimen acquisition occurred on day 63 following the initial vaccine or placebo injection. The administered vaccine (an Ad26 vector) expressed Wuhan-strain SARS-CoV-2 spike. Sample: peripheral blood, taken in a trial of Ad26.COV2.S vaccine versus placebo. The sequence was collected from a person between 18 and 60 years old who received the Ad26.COV2.S COVID-19 vaccine or a placebo. The gene calls are TRBV9 and TRBJ2-1; weak D call: TRBD2 (5 bases). CDR3 loop: CASSVEGYEQFF. Here the CDR3 DNA reads TGTGCCAGCAGCGTCGAGGGATATGAGCAGTTCTTC. Together with reference TRBV9 and TRBJ2-1, the CDR3 gives the full variable domain: DSGVTQTPKHLITATGQRVTLRCSPRSGDLSVYWYQQSLDQGLQFLIQYYNGEERAKGNILERFSAQQFPDLHSELNLSSLELGDSALYFCASSVEGYEQFFGPGTRLTVL.